The present TCR beta chain was sequenced within a study of cytomegalovirus exposure and HLA in healthy donors. The CDR3 sequence is 15 residues long. While unrecorded immune exposures were likely, the donors were nominally healthy when sampled. Study-wide results and caveats: Researchers catalogued some 160 TCR beta chains as cytomegalovirus-associated. Across all donors, roughly uniform sequencing depth was an assumption of the presence/absence analyses. Trimming of TCR beta V- and J-genes showed a link, identified in a later analysis, to a missense DCLRE1C variant.

About this clone itself: The antigen is undetermined.

With 60 Vbeta and 13 Jbeta primers, the PCR was carried out. Method: immunoSEQ multiplex PCR; TCRdb's copy keeps in-frame clones and lacks some. The sample contains 140,000 to 150,000 clones, around 80% of which appear only once. This clonotype was obtained from a woman aged 25 to 39 in good health and CMV-seronegative. The sequencing input was PBMCs. This sequence joins TRBV21-1 and TRBJ2-5; the DNA was not used to check the table's D call, TRBD1. TRBJ2-7 matches the DNA end more closely, so the J call is doubtful. TRBV21-1 is given as a pseudogene. CDR3 loop: CASSNQTGDYYEQYF. The CDR3 coding sequence is TGTGCCAGCAGCAACCAGACAGGGGATTATTACGAGCAGTACTTC.